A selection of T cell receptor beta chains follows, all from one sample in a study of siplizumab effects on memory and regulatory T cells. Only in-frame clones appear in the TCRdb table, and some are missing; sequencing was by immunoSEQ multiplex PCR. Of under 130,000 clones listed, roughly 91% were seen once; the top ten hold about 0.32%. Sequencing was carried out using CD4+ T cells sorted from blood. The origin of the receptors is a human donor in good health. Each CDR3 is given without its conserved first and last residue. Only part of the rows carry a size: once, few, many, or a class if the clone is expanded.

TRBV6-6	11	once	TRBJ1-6	ASSLGYNSPLH
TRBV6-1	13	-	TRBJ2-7	ASSEPGPSIHEQY
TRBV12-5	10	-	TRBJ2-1	ASGLITREQF
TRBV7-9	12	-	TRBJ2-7	ASTLGPSSYEQY
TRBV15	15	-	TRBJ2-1	ATSRDLGIGERNEQF
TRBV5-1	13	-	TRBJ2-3	ASSTSGRGADTQY
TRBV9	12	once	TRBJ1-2	ASSVGQGVYGYT
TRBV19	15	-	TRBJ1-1	ASSSTPGTLMNTEAF
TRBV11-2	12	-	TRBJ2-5	ASSLGWGGETQY
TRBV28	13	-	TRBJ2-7	ASSQNSGPTYEQY
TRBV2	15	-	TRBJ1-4	ASSEWDSRVTNEKLF
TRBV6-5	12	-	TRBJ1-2	ASSYSRPNYGYT
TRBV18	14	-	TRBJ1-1	ASSPRDRIMNTEAF
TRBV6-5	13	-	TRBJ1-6	ASGGRIPQGTPLH
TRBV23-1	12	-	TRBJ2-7	ASRYRGCSYEQY
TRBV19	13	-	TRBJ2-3	ASSLRTGGKDTQY
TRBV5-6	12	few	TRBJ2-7	ASSSPGQIYEQY
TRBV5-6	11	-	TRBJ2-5	ASSLGLDDSQY
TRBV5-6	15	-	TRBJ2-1	ASSLTSGRGNYNEQF
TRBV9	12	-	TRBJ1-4	ASSVGTVGEKLF
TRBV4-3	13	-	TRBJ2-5	ASSQTGTGWETQY
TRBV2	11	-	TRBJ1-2	ASSGRDKYGYT
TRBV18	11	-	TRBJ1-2	ASSEGQGYGYT
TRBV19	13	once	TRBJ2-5	ASSVRTSGQETQY
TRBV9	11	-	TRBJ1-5	ASSPHQGQPQH
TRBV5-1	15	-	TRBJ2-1	ASRPAMRRDSYNEQF
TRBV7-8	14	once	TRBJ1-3	ASSSGQGYSGNTIY
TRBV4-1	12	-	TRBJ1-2	ASSQDRVPVGYT
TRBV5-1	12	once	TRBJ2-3	ASTPGVGTDTQY
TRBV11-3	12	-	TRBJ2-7	ASSLEGRGYEQY
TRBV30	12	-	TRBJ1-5	AWAPGIGNQPQH
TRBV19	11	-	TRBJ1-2	ASSRDRDYGYT
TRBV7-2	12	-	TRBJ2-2	ASSLVGGTGELF
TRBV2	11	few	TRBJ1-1	ASIIGDLSEAF
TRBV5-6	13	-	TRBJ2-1	ASSFWGVGMNEQF
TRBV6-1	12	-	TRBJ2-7	ASSDGTGGYEQY
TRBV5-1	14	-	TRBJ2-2	ASSAGTSGPPRELF
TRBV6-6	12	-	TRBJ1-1	ASRAGRLNTEAF
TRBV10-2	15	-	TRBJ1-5	ASSEPPAGRGNQPQH
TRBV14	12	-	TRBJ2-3	ASSRTSRSRTQY
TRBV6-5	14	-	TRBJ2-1	ASSYSGASSYNEQF
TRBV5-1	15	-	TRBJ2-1	ASSLSISGGPYNEQF
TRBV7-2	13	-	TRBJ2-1	ASSGRGGLVNEQF
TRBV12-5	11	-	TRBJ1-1	ASDSNTGTEAF
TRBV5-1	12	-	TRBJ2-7	ASSLGQTAYEQY
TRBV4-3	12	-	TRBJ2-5	ASSQGGRAETQY
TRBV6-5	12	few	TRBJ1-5	ASSPGVTRVAQH
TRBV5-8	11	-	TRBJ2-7	ASSLRPSYEQY
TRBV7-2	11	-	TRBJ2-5	ASSLAGGQAQY